This TCR beta chain was observed in a study of Ad26.COV2.S vaccination and SARS-CoV-2 variants. Background on the study: The Ad26.COV2.S arm of the COV1001 trial was where the donor was placed. Study-wide findings and caveats: Substantial breadth was reportedly displayed by spike-specific CD8+ and CD4+ T cell responses after vaccination.

From germline, CDR1 is SGHTA and CDR2 FQGNSA. Trimming took off 7 bases at V and 2 bases at J, with 10 bases between the two ends. The CDR3 extends over 13 amino acids. About this clone itself: Its target is not known.

Indicated treatment: roughly 19 received Ad26.COV2.S at low or high dose, single or two shots; roughly 5 received placebo; per-sample allocation not given. The samples date from day 63 after the first vaccine or placebo injection. Repertoires were generated with immunoSEQ multiplex PCR, while TCRdb's copy carries only in-frame clones and drops some. The data contain hundreds of thousands of clones, around 90% of them seen just once; the ten biggest clones take up approximately 1.5%. The source is a person between 18 and 59 years old who received the Ad26.COV2.S COVID-19 vaccine or a placebo. The input for sequencing was peripheral blood, taken in a trial of Ad26.COV2.S vaccine versus placebo. The chain uses TRBV7-2 and TRBJ2-3; D is perhaps TRBD2 (6 bases). The CDR3: CASTTGVTDTQYF. As DNA, the CDR3 is TGTGCCAGCACCACGGGAGTCACAGATACGCAGTATTTT.